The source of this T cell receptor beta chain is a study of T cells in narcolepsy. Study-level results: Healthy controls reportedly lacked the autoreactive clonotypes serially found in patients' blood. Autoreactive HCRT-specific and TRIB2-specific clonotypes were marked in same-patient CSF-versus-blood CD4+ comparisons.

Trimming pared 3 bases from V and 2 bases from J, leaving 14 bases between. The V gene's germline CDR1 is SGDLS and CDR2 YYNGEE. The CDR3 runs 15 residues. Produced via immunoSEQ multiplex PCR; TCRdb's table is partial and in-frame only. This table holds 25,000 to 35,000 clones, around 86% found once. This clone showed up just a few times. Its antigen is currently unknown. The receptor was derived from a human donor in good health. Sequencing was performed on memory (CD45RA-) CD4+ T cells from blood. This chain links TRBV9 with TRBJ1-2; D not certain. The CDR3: CASSARGLGNYGYTF. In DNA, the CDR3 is TGTGCCAGCAGCGCCCGTGGGCTGGGAAACTATGGCTACACCTTC.